This TCR beta chain is drawn from a study of blood T cells in healthy people across ages. Sample-barcoded 5' priming and a J-beta primer mix drove a second PCR of 7 to 11 cycles. Each cDNA molecule was tagged by a template-switch adaptor that had 12 random nucleotides. From the 5' RACE reads, TCRdb called clonotypes with MiXCR, one entry per CDR3 protein. The repertoire includes hundreds of thousands of distinct CDR3 sequences, 49% of them detected once, and under 35% sits in the top ten. Study outcomes and limitations: Strong correlation was found linking TCR beta diversity to naive T cell percentage. Measured against age, TCR beta diversity per million T cells decreased in a roughly linear manner. Higher diversity and more naive CD4+ cells were features of long-lived donors, compared to aged donors.

Points on this clonotype: Its antigen is still unknown.

The TCR was taken from an older woman in good health. Sequencing was carried out using blood.

The CDR3 loop reads CASSSSEGGGDTQYF. DNA for the CDR3: TGCGCCAGCAGCTCCAGTGAAGGGGGAGGGGATACGCAGTATTTT. The V and J genes are TRBV5-1 and TRBJ2-3; D may be TRBD2 (7 bases). V was cut by 3 bases and J by 6 bases, with 17 bases left in between. The germline CDR1 and CDR2 sequences are SGHRS and YFSETQ. This CDR3 has 15 residues.